The text below deals with one T cell receptor beta chain. The CDR3 loop spans 16 amino acids. Germline V gives CDR1 KGHSH, CDR2 LQKENI. V lost 5 bases and J lost 9; bases outside the gene matches: 16. The data were obtained in a study of cytomegalovirus exposure and HLA in healthy donors. In the study overall: Early release data held about 85 million unique TCRs from HLA-typed donors.

The study ran its PCR with 60 Vbeta and 13 Jbeta primers. Data came from immunoSEQ multiplex PCR; TCRdb stores just in-frame clones and leaves some out. There are some 75,000 clones in the sample, with less than 6% held by the top ten. This clonotype was obtained from a man between 40 and 49 years old in good health and CMV-seronegative. Sequencing used PBMCs. The V gene is TRBV18, the J gene TRBJ2-5; 9 nucleotides match TRBD1. This CDR3 reads CASSSTGTGPRVAQYF. CDR3 in DNA: TGTGCCAGCTCATCAACCGGGACAGGGCCCAGAGTGGCCCAGTACTTC.